A single sample gave rise to the 22 T cell receptor beta chains below, sequenced in a study of blood T cell repertoires in COVID-19. Data came from immunoSEQ multiplex PCR; TCRdb stores just in-frame clones and leaves some out. The data hold about 170,000 clones, with around 81% observed a single time. Sequenced input: peripheral blood. The receptor source for this set is an elderly woman with COVID-19, enrolled during active disease.

The rearrangement joins TRBV28 to TRBJ1-2, with D tentatively TRBD1 (5 bases). CDR3 size: 12 residues. Trimming took 3 bases from V and 4 from J, leaving 6 bases between them. CDR1 MDHEN and CDR2 SYDVKM come from the germline V gene. CDR3 nucleotide sequence: TGTGCCAGCAGTTTGACAGCCTATGGCTACACCTTC. This translates into CASSLTAYGYTF.

This chain links TRBV2 with TRBJ2-2, with TRBD2 matching over 10 bases. The CDR3 runs to 16 residues. The ends lost 3 bases at V and 6 bases at J; junction bases unmatched: 7. Germline assignment: CDR1 SNHLY and CDR2 FYNNEI. CDR3 in amino acids: CASSDRLAGVAGELFF. CDR3 coding DNA: TGTGCCAGCAGTGATCGTCTAGCGGGGGTGGCCGGGGAGCTGTTTTTT.

This clone appeared a single time. V is TRBV6-5 and J is TRBJ1-1; D may be TRBD1 (6 bases). CDR1 is MNHEY and CDR2 is SVGAGI in the germline V gene. With 11 bases removed from V and 0 bases from J, the gap between germline ends came to 19 bases. The CDR3 is 15 residues long. For the CDR3, the DNA is TGTGCCGGACATTTAACACAGGGCTTGAACACTGAAGCTTTCTTT. This sequence encodes CAGHLTQGLNTEAFF.

V is TRBV14 and J is TRBJ2-3; 9 positions agree with TRBD1. Germline V gene sequence: CDR1 SGHDN, CDR2 FVKESK. The CDR3 extends over 19 amino acids. The V gene end was trimmed by 0 bases and the J gene end by 4 bases; junction bases not matched to a gene: 14. CDR3 nucleotides: TGTGCCAGCAGCCAAGATTGTGGGGACAGGGTGTCCCTTCCAGATACGCAGTATTTT. This translates into CASSQDCGDRVSLPDTQYF.

This clone was seen a single time. The chain employs TRBV25-1 and TRBJ1-1; unclear D gene. V dropped 5 bases and J dropped 4 bases, with 20 bases sitting between them. CDR1 is MGHDK and CDR2 is SYGVNS in the germline V gene. The CDR3 extends over 16 amino acids. As DNA, the CDR3 is TGTGCCAGCAGTCCTCATACATCTCCATCCCCCACTGAAGCTTTCTTT. Translating it yields CASSPHTSPSPTEAFF.

The chain carries TRBV7-9 and TRBJ1-3; D not certain. This CDR3 is built from 17 residues. Germline V gives CDR1 SEHNR, CDR2 FQNEAQ (reference sequence). The V and J ends lost 0 bases and 5 bases respectively, with 17 bases between them. In DNA form, the CDR3 reads TGTGCCAGCAGCTTAGCTTTAGCCCGGGTCCGGCGAAACACCATATATTTT. The encoded protein is CASSLALARVRRNTIYF.

CDR3 region: CASGRQAYEQYF. In nucleotides, the CDR3 is TGTGCCAGCGGAAGACAGGCCTACGAGCAGTACTTC. The rearrangement joins TRBV7-9 to TRBJ2-7; D perhaps matches TRBD1 (6 bases). The germline CDR1 and CDR2 sequences are SEHNR and FQNEAQ (reference sequence). Trimming left V 8 bases short and J 2 bases short, with 10 bases between. The CDR3 extends over 12 amino acids. The full variable domain, with the rest looked up from reference TRBV7-9 and TRBJ2-7, is DTGVSQNPRHKITKRGQNVTFRCDPISEHNRLYWYRQTLGQGPEFLTYFQNEAQLEKSRLLSDRFSAERPKGSFSTLEIQRTEQGDSAMYLCASGRQAYEQYFGPGTRLTVT.

The CDR3 loop reads CASTPRGTATDTQYF. The CDR3 DNA follows: TGTGCCAGCACCCCTCGGGGGACAGCCACAGATACGCAGTATTTT. The rearrangement uses TRBV6-6 and TRBJ2-3; D is perhaps TRBD1 (7 bases). Between the trimmed V and J ends, which lost 7 bases and 2 bases, there was a span of 16 bases. Germline assignment: CDR1 MNHNY and CDR2 SVGAGI (reference sequence). CDR3 length: 15 residues.

Written as DNA, the CDR3 is TGTGCCAGCACCCTCACTAGCGGGGTCCCCATAGGGAATGAGCAGTTCTTC. Translating gives CASTLTSGVPIGNEQFF. This chain joins TRBV6-4 and TRBJ2-1; 10 bases align to TRBD2. V lost 7 bases and J lost 7; bases outside the gene matches: 16. This CDR3 spans 17 amino acids. The germline gives CDR1 MRHNA, CDR2 SNTAGT.

This chain uses TRBV5-1 with TRBJ1-2; 8 bases map to TRBD1. The germline CDR1 and CDR2 sequences are SGHRS and YFSETQ. The CDR3 extends over 14 amino acids. Trimming at V came to 1 base and at J to 8 bases, leaving 7 bases not matched to a gene. Here the CDR3 DNA reads TGCGCCAGCAGCTTGAGGCAGGGGGCGCGGGGCTACACCTTC. As protein: CASSLRQGARGYTF.

V gene TRBV24-1 combines with J gene TRBJ2-1, with D possibly matching TRBD2 (6 bases). The germline V gene has CDR1 KGHDR and CDR2 SFDVKD. Trimming removed 0 bases from V and 3 bases from J, with 11 bases in between. The CDR3 totals 16 residues. CDR3 coding DNA: TGTGCCACCAGTGATTTGAACGGGAGAAACTACAATGAGCAGTTCTTC. It encodes CATSDLNGRNYNEQFF.

The rearrangement links TRBV7-2 to TRBJ1-2; 12 nucleotides agree with TRBD1. V lost 4 bases and J lost 3; bases outside the gene matches: 3. The CDR3 sequence is 15 residues long. Germline values: CDR1 SGHTA, CDR2 FQGNSA. The CDR3 here is CASSSGTGGYYGYTF. In nucleotides, the CDR3 is TGTGCCAGCAGCTCGGGGACAGGGGGCTACTATGGCTACACCTTC.

The chain employs TRBV6-5 and TRBJ2-7; TRBD2 matches at 7 bases. Germline V gives CDR1 MNHEY, CDR2 SVGAGI. After removal of 5 bases from V and 0 bases from J, the junction contained 7 bases not matched to a gene. The CDR3 covers 15 residues. The CDR3 loop reads CASSTSGVSSYEQYF. The CDR3 DNA is TGTGCCAGCAGTACCAGCGGGGTTAGCTCCTACGAGCAGTACTTC.

CDR3 in DNA: TGTGCCAGCAGCACTCCAGGCTCTGGAAACACCATATATTTT. Its protein product is CASSTPGSGNTIYF. The chain joins TRBV9 to TRBJ1-3; D not resolved. The CDR3 extends over 14 amino acids. V lost 4 bases and J 0 bases, leaving 8 bases between the germline ends. Germline V gives CDR1 SGDLS, CDR2 YYNGEE. Together with reference TRBV9 and TRBJ1-3, the CDR3 gives the full variable domain: DSGVTQTPKHLITATGQRVTLRCSPRSGDLSVYWYQQSLDQGLQFLIQYYNGEERAKGNILERFSAQQFPDLHSELNLSSLELGDSALYFCASSTPGSGNTIYFGEGSWLTVV.

V and J are TRBV19 and TRBJ1-3; TRBD1 matches at 8 bases. Germline lookup yields CDR1 LNHDA and CDR2 SQIVND (reference sequence). After removal of 6 bases from V and 4 bases from J, the junction contained 5 bases not matched to a gene. The CDR3 is 14 amino acids. The CDR3, as DNA: TGTGCCAGTAGAAATCAGGGGGCCGGAAACACCATATATTTT. It is translated as CASRNQGAGNTIYF. Looking up the rest from reference TRBV19 and TRBJ1-3 gives the full variable domain: DGGITQSPKYLFRKEGQNVTLSCEQNLNHDAMYWYRQDPGQGLRLIYYSQIVNDFQKGDIAEGYSVSREKKESFPLTVTSAQKNPTAFYLCASRNQGAGNTIYFGEGSWLTVV.

The chain combines TRBV24-1 with TRBJ2-2, with 8 bases aligning to TRBD1. From germline, CDR1 is KGHDR and CDR2 SFDVKD. This CDR3 has 17 amino acids. Unmatched junction bases numbered 10, after V lost 5 bases and J lost 3 bases. Here the CDR3 DNA reads TGTGCCACCAGTGCAGGGACCGGGACAGGTTACACCGGGGAGCTGTTTTTT. It translates to CATSAGTGTGYTGELFF.

The genes are TRBV6-5 and TRBJ1-4, with 7 bases fitting TRBD1. Germline assignment: CDR1 MNHEY and CDR2 SVGAGI. The CDR3 is made up of 15 amino acids. V lost 0 bases, J lost 13 bases, and 11 bases stayed unmatched. CDR3 coding DNA: TGTGCCAGCAGTTACTCGGGACAGATGAAAACGCGACTGTTTTTT. Its protein is CASSYSGQMKTRLFF.

This clone was counted a single time. This chain links TRBV12-3 or TRBV12-4 with TRBJ1-6; TRBD1 agrees at 7 bases. With 10 bases clipped from V and 7 bases from J, the junction kept 7 bases outside the gene matches. This CDR3 region has 13 residues. The CDR3 loop reads CATGTAPNSPLHF. In DNA form, the CDR3 reads TGTGCCACGGGGACAGCCCCAAATTCACCCCTCCACTTT.

This clone was recorded a few times. The chain has TRBV6-1 and TRBJ1-2; 10 positions match TRBD1. The junction had 15 bases not matched to a gene; V was cut back by 4 bases and J by 4 bases. This CDR3 spans 18 amino acids. Germline assignment: CDR1 MNHNS and CDR2 SASEGT. CDR3 nucleotide sequence: TGTGCCAGCAGTGGTAGATCAGGGACAGGGGTTAAAAGCTATGGCTACACCTTC. Translation gives CASSGRSGTGVKSYGYTF.

The V call is TRBV3-1 (or the pseudogene TRBV3-2), the J call TRBJ1-1; D gene uncertain. V lost 3 bases, J lost 0 bases, and 5 bases lay in between. The CDR3 contains 13 residues. Per the germline V gene, CDR1 is LGHDT and CDR2 is YNNKEL (reference sequence). In DNA, the CDR3 is TGTGCCAGCAGCCATGGCCTGAACACTGAAGCTTTCTTT. Its protein is CASSHGLNTEAFF.

The chain carries TRBV5-6 and TRBJ1-2; 7 nucleotides match TRBD1. Losses at the gene ends were 3 bases for V and 4 bases for J; bases not matched to a gene: 9. The germline gives CDR1 SGHDT, CDR2 YYEEEE. The CDR3 extends over 15 amino acids. The CDR3 region has the DNA TGTGCCAGCAGCTCCCCAGACAGGGCAGTCTATGGCTACACCTTC. Residues: CASSSPDRAVYGYTF.

This sequence joins TRBV6-1 and TRBJ2-6; D gene ambiguous. Trimming stripped 1 base from V and 1 base from J, with 11 bases between. The germline CDR1 and CDR2 sequences are MNHNS and SASEGT. This CDR3 is built from 17 residues. The DNA for the CDR3 is TGTGCCAGCAGTGAAGTGGGCTCCAGGTCTGGGGCCAACGTCCTGACTTTC. Its protein product is CASSEVGSRSGANVLTF.